These 32 T cell receptor beta chains came from one sample sequenced in a study of cytomegalovirus exposure and HLA in healthy donors. 60 Vbeta and 13 Jbeta primers were used in PCR. Repertoires were generated with immunoSEQ multiplex PCR, while TCRdb's copy carries only in-frame clones and drops some. Among over 150,000 clones listed, 81% were seen once. The sequenced sample consisted of PBMCs. The receptors come from a woman in her forties or fifties in good health and CMV-seronegative.

Here the CDR3 reads CASSSWTGDAEAFF. DNA of the CDR3: TGTGCCAGCAGCTCTTGGACAGGGGATGCTGAAGCTTTCTTT. The rearrangement joins TRBV9 to TRBJ1-1; 9 bases are a match to TRBD1. This CDR3 region has 14 residues. V lost 4 bases, J lost 6 bases, and 7 bases stayed unmatched. CDR1 SGDLS and CDR2 YYNGEE come from the germline V gene.

The chain employs TRBV6-6 and TRBJ2-2; TRBD1 agrees at 7 bases. The V gene end was trimmed by 6 bases and the J gene end by 2 bases; junction bases not matched to a gene: 9. Germline V CDR1 and CDR2: MNHNY, SVGAGI (reference sequence). The CDR3 length is 16 residues. The CDR3 sequence is CASRPPGQPNTGELFF. In nucleotides, the CDR3 is TGTGCCAGCAGACCTCCGGGACAGCCTAACACCGGGGAGCTGTTTTTT.

This chain joins TRBV7-9 and TRBJ2-3, with 16 bases identical to TRBD2. The CDR3 is 18 amino acids. V was clipped by 4 bases and J by 0 bases; unmatched bases: 4. CDR1 and CDR2 (germline): SEHNR, FQNEAQ (reference sequence). This chain's CDR3 is CASSWGLAGGPSTDTQYF. The CDR3 DNA reads as TGTGCCAGCAGCTGGGGACTAGCGGGGGGGCCTAGCACAGATACGCAGTATTTT.

The V and J genes are TRBV14 and TRBJ2-1; D call uncertain. CDR1 SGHDN and CDR2 FVKESK come from the germline V gene. CDR3 length: 15 amino acids. V lost 0 bases to trimming and J lost 0 bases, with 6 bases between them. The CDR3: CASSQDKNSYNEQFF. As DNA, the CDR3 is TGTGCCAGCAGCCAAGATAAAAACTCCTACAATGAGCAGTTCTTC.

This sequence joins TRBV6-7 and TRBJ2-3; TRBD2 matches 9 bases. TRBV6-7 counts as an open reading frame of uncertain function. CDR3 size: 16 residues. Trimming at V came to 4 bases and at J to 0 bases, leaving 5 bases not matched to a gene. The CDR3, as DNA: TGTGCCAGCAGTTTGGGACTAGCTTTTAGCACAGATACGCAGTATTTT. Residues: CASSLGLAFSTDTQYF.

The chain is built from TRBV5-6 and TRBJ2-4, with D tentatively TRBD2 (5 bases). CDR1 SGHDT and CDR2 YYEEEE come from the germline V gene. This CDR3 comprises 13 residues. V lost 3 bases, J lost 3 bases, and 7 bases lay in between. The CDR3 loop is CASSYGLKNIQYF. The CDR3 bases are TGTGCCAGCAGCTACGGACTCAAAAACATTCAGTACTTC. Full variable domain (rest looked up from reference TRBV5-6 and TRBJ2-4): DAGVTQSPTHLIKTRGQQVTLRCSPKSGHDTVSWYQQALGQGPQFIFQYYEEEERQRGNFPDRFSGHQFPNYSSELNVNALLLGDSALYLCASSYGLKNIQYFGAGTRLSVL.

This clone appeared a few times. The chain employs TRBV27 and TRBJ1-1, with unresolved D. The CDR3 spans 13 residues. The V end lost 5 bases, the J end lost 5 bases, and 12 bases lay between the germline ends. The germline V gene has CDR1 MNHEY and CDR2 SMNVEV (reference sequence). CDR3 nucleotide sequence: TGTGCCAGCAGTCAACACTTGAGGACTGAAGCTTTCTTT. This translates into CASSQHLRTEAFF.

This rearrangement joins TRBV27 to TRBJ2-7; TRBD1 might be the D (6 bases). This CDR3 has 14 amino acids. Germline V gene lookup returns CDR1 MNHEY and CDR2 SMNVEV (reference sequence). V was clipped by 3 bases and J by 7 bases, with 16 bases between them. The CDR3 loop reads CASSFQGQSGEQYF. CDR3 in DNA: TGTGCCAGCAGTTTTCAGGGGCAGTCAGGGGAGCAGTACTTC.

This clone has just one count. The chain is built from TRBV14 and TRBJ2-3, with a possible D match to TRBD1 (6 bases). Trimming pared 3 bases from V and 10 bases from J, leaving 8 bases between. There are 11 residues in the CDR3. Germline CDR1 SGHDN, CDR2 FVKESK. CDR3 bases: TGTGCCAGCAGCCAGGGGACATCGCAGTATTTT. Its protein product is CASSQGTSQYF.

The chain links TRBV30 to TRBJ2-5; TRBD2 matches 13 bases. J gave up 5 bases and V 1 base, and 7 bases lay outside the gene matches. The CDR3 sequence is 16 residues long. CDR1 and CDR2 from the germline V gene are GTSNPN and SVGIG (reference sequence). Here the CDR3 DNA reads TGTGCCTGGAGTGGAACTAGCGGGAGGGGTGGTGAGACCCAGTACTTC. Protein product: CAWSGTSGRGGETQYF. The full variable domain, with the rest looked up from reference TRBV30 and TRBJ2-5, is SQTIHQWPATLVQPVGSPLSLECTVEGTSNPNLYWYRQAAGRGLQLLFYSVGIGQISSEVPQNLSASRPQDRQFILSSKKLLLSDSGFYLCAWSGTSGRGGETQYFGPGTRLLVL.

The V call is TRBV18, the J call TRBJ2-1; TRBD1 matches at 11 bases. CDR3 size: 17 residues. Trimming at V came to 1 base and at J to 7 bases, leaving 9 bases not matched to a gene. From germline, CDR1 is KGHSH and CDR2 LQKENI. The CDR3 nucleotides read TGTGCCAGCTCACCACAGGGACAGGGGGAGAGAGGGAATGAGCAGTTCTTC. Protein product: CASSPQGQGERGNEQFF.

This sequence joins TRBV10-3 and TRBJ2-5, with a possible D match to TRBD1 (5 bases). V was pared by 5 bases and J by 2 bases, with 12 bases between. CDR1 and CDR2 (germline): ENHRY, SYGVKD. The CDR3 consists of 14 residues. CDR3 nucleotides: TGTGCCATCAGTTGGCCGAGACAGCAAGAGACCCAGTACTTC. This translates into CAISWPRQQETQYF.

This clone was detected only once. The chain is built from TRBV7-2 and TRBJ2-7; TRBD2 matches 12 bases. Germline V gene lookup returns CDR1 SGHTA and CDR2 FQGNSA. Trimming took 4 bases from V and 4 from J; bases not matched to a gene: 2. The CDR3 totals 14 residues. CDR3 in DNA: TGTGCCAGCAGCTCGACTAGCGGGGGTTACGAGCAGTACTTC. Protein: CASSSTSGGYEQYF.

This chain links TRBV19 with TRBJ2-2; 12 bases agree with TRBD2. The length of the CDR3 is 18 residues. Trimming cost V 5 bases and J 5 bases; bases outside gene matches: 12. Germline V lookup: CDR1 LNHDA, CDR2 SQIVND (reference sequence). CDR3 in amino acids: CASSLGLAGLDTTGELFF. As DNA, the CDR3 is TGTGCCAGTAGTCTCGGACTAGCGGGATTGGACACAACCGGGGAGCTGTTTTTT.

The rearrangement links TRBV25-1 to TRBJ2-2, with D perhaps matching TRBD1 (6 bases). Germline CDR1 reads MGHDK; CDR2 reads SYGVNS. Trimming removed 0 bases at V and 5 bases at J, with 16 bases between. The CDR3 extends over 17 amino acids. CDR3 nucleotides: TGTGCCAGCAGTGAATACGAAGGGGGATTGTGGACCGGGGAGCTGTTTTTT. Its protein is CASSEYEGGLWTGELFF. Together with reference TRBV25-1 and TRBJ2-2, the CDR3 gives the full variable domain: EADIYQTPRYLVIGTGKKITLECSQTMGHDKMYWYQQDPGMELHLIHYSYGVNSTEKGDLSSESTVSRIRTEHFPLTLESARPSHTSQYLCASSEYEGGLWTGELFFGEGSRLTVL.

The chain combines TRBV11-2 with TRBJ2-7, with 7 bases matching TRBD2. The germline CDR1 and CDR2 sequences are SGHAT and FQNNGV. The CDR3 spans 18 residues. V shed 1 base, J shed 2 bases, and the junction held 14 bases outside the gene matches. CDR3 in DNA: TGTGCCAGCAGCTTAGCGTTAGATTGGAGCGGGGACCCCTACGAGCAGTACTTC. This sequence encodes CASSLALDWSGDPYEQYF.

V gene TRBV7-8 combines with J gene TRBJ1-5, with D maybe TRBD1 (5 bases). CDR1 SGHVS and CDR2 FQNEAQ come from the germline V gene. The CDR3 is 15 amino acids. The V gene lost 1 base and the J gene lost 2 bases, with 9 bases spanning the gap. Here the CDR3 reads CASSLGRGGNQPQHF. CDR3 DNA: TGTGCCAGCAGCTTAGGGAGGGGCGGCAATCAGCCCCAGCATTTT.

This clone was seen only once. The CDR3, as DNA: TGTGCCAGCAGCCCCGACAGGAACTATGGCTACACCTTC. This encodes CASSPDRNYGYTF. The V gene is TRBV7-8, the J gene TRBJ1-2; D is possibly TRBD1 (6 bases). V gave up 5 bases and J gave up 2 bases, with 9 bases separating them. This CDR3 contains 13 residues. The germline CDR1 and CDR2 sequences are SGHVS and FQNEAQ.

The J gene is TRBJ2-3, the V gene TRBV27; no reliable D call. CDR3 size: 14 residues. CDR1 MNHEY and CDR2 SMNVEV come from the germline V gene (reference sequence). V lost 0 bases to trimming and J lost 5 bases, with 9 bases between them. The CDR3 DNA follows: TGTGCCAGCAGTTTATCGCTGTCCGGAGATACGCAGTATTTT. Its protein product is CASSLSLSGDTQYF.

The CDR3 reads CASSLRRENTEAFF. The CDR3 DNA is TGTGCCAGCAGCTTACGCCGGGAGAACACTGAAGCTTTCTTT. J is TRBJ1-1 and V is TRBV7-2; D is uncertain. The CDR3 has 14 residues. V was trimmed by 2 bases and J by 1 base, leaving 8 bases between them. The germline gives CDR1 SGHTA, CDR2 FQGNSA.

This chain uses TRBV2 with TRBJ1-1; no clear D. CDR3 length equals 14 residues. Germline CDR1 and CDR2: SNHLY and FYNNEI. Trimming removed 5 bases from V and 1 base from J, with 11 bases in between. In DNA form, the CDR3 reads TGTGCCAGCAGTCAGGACGGGGAGAACACTGAAGCTTTCTTT. It is translated as CASSQDGENTEAFF. Using reference TRBV2 and TRBJ1-1 for the parts outside the CDR3, the full variable domain is EPEVTQTPSHQVTQMGQEVILRCVPISNHLYFYWYRQILGQKVEFLVSFYNNEISEKSEIFDDQFSVERPDGSNFTLKIRSTKLEDSAMYFCASSQDGENTEAFFGQGTRLTVV.

Here the CDR3 DNA reads TGTGCCAGCAGACGGACAGGAGATTATAATTCACCCCTCCACTTT. Translating it yields CASRRTGDYNSPLHF. V is TRBV2 and J is TRBJ1-6; 7 bases align to TRBD1. The CDR3 runs to 15 residues. V was clipped by 6 bases and J by 4 bases; unmatched bases: 6. From germline, CDR1 is SNHLY and CDR2 FYNNEI.

This clone appeared a single time. V usage is TRBV4-2 and J usage is TRBJ1-3, with D unclear. The CDR3 covers 15 residues. Looked up from germline, CDR1 is LGHNA and CDR2 is YNFKEQ. V shed 0 bases and J shed 1 base, with 7 bases lying between them. The CDR3 DNA sequence: TGTGCCAGCAGCCAAGATCTAGGTTCTGGAAACACCATATATTTT. Translated, it gives CASSQDLGSGNTIYF.

V is TRBV9 and J is TRBJ2-1, with 8 nucleotides matching TRBD2. The CDR3 runs 15 residues. V was clipped by 4 bases and J by 1 base; unmatched bases: 4. Germline V gives CDR1 SGDLS, CDR2 YYNGEE. Written as DNA, the CDR3 is TGTGCCAGCAGCCCCAGCGGGAGTTCCTACAATGAGCAGTTCTTC. Residues: CASSPSGSSYNEQFF.

The gene calls are TRBV6-4 and TRBJ2-6; D is unresolved. The V gene lost 6 bases and the J gene lost 0 bases, with 15 bases spanning the gap. The CDR3 has 17 amino acids. Germline V gene data show CDR1 as MRHNA and CDR2 as SNTAGT. The CDR3 reads CASSPAFRASGANVLTF. The CDR3 DNA follows: TGTGCCAGCAGCCCCGCTTTCCGAGCCTCTGGGGCCAACGTCCTGACTTTC.

The chain is built from TRBV6-1 and TRBJ1-3, with 7 bases aligning to TRBD1. This CDR3 region has 15 residues. With 6 bases clipped from V and 4 bases from J, the junction kept 9 bases outside the gene matches. Germline loops: CDR1 MNHNS, CDR2 SASEGT. The CDR3 sequence: CASSFTGEVGNTIYF. For the CDR3, the DNA is TGTGCCAGCAGCTTTACAGGGGAGGTAGGAAACACCATATATTTT.

The V gene is TRBV10-3, the J gene TRBJ1-1; D ambiguous. Trimming stripped 4 bases from V and 1 base from J, with 7 bases between. This CDR3 contains 13 residues. CDR1 is ENHRY, CDR2 SYGVKD, per germline. CDR3 sequence reads: CAISGRGNTEAFF. The CDR3 DNA sequence: TGTGCCATCAGTGGCCGCGGGAACACTGAAGCTTTCTTT.

The genes are TRBV11-2 and TRBJ1-3, with D maybe TRBD1 (5 bases). Trimming took off 5 bases at V and 0 bases at J, with 14 bases between the two ends. This CDR3 region has 16 residues. CDR1 is SGHAT, CDR2 FQNNGV, per germline. Here the CDR3 reads CASSTGTGGSGNTIYF. The CDR3 DNA follows: TGTGCCAGCAGCACCGGGACCGGGGGCTCTGGAAACACCATATATTTT. Together with reference TRBV11-2 and TRBJ1-3, the CDR3 gives the full variable domain: EAGVAQSPRYKIIEKRQSVAFWCNPISGHATLYWYQQILGQGPKLLIQFQNNGVVDDSQLPKDRFSAERLKGVDSTLKIQPAKLEDSAVYLCASSTGTGGSGNTIYFGEGSWLTVV.

The chain recombines TRBV11-3 with TRBJ2-1; 10 bases align to TRBD1. V trimming: 6 bases; J trimming: 8 bases; junction bases outside the gene matches: 10. The CDR3 length is 15 residues. The germline CDR1 and CDR2 sequences are SGHNT and YENEEA. CDR3: CASSHGTGEGDEQFF. The CDR3 DNA follows: TGTGCCAGCAGTCATGGGACAGGGGAAGGCGATGAGCAGTTCTTC.

This chain links TRBV7-6 with TRBJ2-5; possible D gene TRBD1, 6 bases. V lost 1 base, J lost 2 bases, and 14 bases lay in between. Germline CDR1 SGHVS, CDR2 FNYEAQ. This CDR3 has 16 amino acids. As DNA, the CDR3 is TGTGCCAGCAGCTTAGGGGCAGGGGTCGGACAAGAGACCCAGTACTTC. It codes for CASSLGAGVGQETQYF. Combining the CDR3 with reference TRBV7-6 and TRBJ2-5 gives the whole variable domain GAGVSQSPRYKVTKRGQDVALRCDPISGHVSLYWYRQALGQGPEFLTYFNYEAQQDKSGLPNDRFSAERPEGSISTLTIQRTEQRDSAMYRCASSLGAGVGQETQYFGPGTRLLVL.

This clone has only a few counts. The V call is TRBV7-6, the J call TRBJ2-3; D is unclear. Germline V CDR1 and CDR2: SGHVS, FNYEAQ. Trimming left V 5 bases short and J 6 bases short, with 9 bases between. The CDR3 covers 12 residues. The CDR3 sequence: CASSRLRDTQYF. The CDR3 DNA reads as TGTGCCAGCAGCCGCTTGCGTGATACGCAGTATTTT.

The V and J genes are TRBV10-3 and TRBJ2-7; D is undetermined. This CDR3 is built from 12 residues. The V end lost 8 bases, the J end lost 0 bases, and 8 bases lay between the germline ends. The germline CDR1 and CDR2 sequences are ENHRY and SYGVKD. The CDR3 spells CAIGTVSYEQYF. The CDR3 nucleotides read TGTGCCATCGGAACAGTCTCCTACGAGCAGTACTTC.